The text below deals with one T cell receptor beta chain. This clonotype has ten or more counts. The clone's antigen remains unknown. It has no much larger one-base neighbor in the sample; base qualities were not kept. These data come from a study of T cells after yellow fever vaccination (dated by TCRdb to 2018 to 2020). Some background on the complete study: The SMART-Seq v4 Ultra Low Input RNA kit was used to prepare libraries from fractions with low cell numbers. Bulk TCR alpha and beta repertoires were sequenced longitudinally to track T-cell clones before and after primary and booster YFV17D yellow fever vaccination. Blood samples were taken at several timepoints before and after primary and secondary immunization, and bulk PBMC replicates and cell subsets were isolated. The cohort comprised two healthy male donors, one aged 18 to 29 and one aged 30 to 40 years.

The treatment or condition label corresponds to: live attenuated yellow fever vaccine strain. At each blood-draw timepoint, two biological replicates of bulk PBMCs were collected. PBMCs were isolated from peripheral blood using a standard Ficoll-Paque protocol. TriZol was used to extract RNA from bulk PBMCs, from CD4 and CD8 fractions, and from dextramer-positive and dextramer-negative fractions. TCR cDNA was synthesized by 5'RACE template switching, which introduced a universal primer site and unique molecular identifiers. Priming for cDNA synthesis came from both the TCR alpha and TCR beta constant segments. Two PCR steps were used to amplify libraries, with sample barcodes and sequencing adapters being added in the second step. Sequencing of libraries was done on Illumina HiSeq 2500 (2x100 bp) or NovaSeq (2x150 bp). Per the source publication's procedure: MIGEC handled demultiplexing of reads and collapsing into UMI consensus sequences, while MiXCR performed V(D)J alignment. Clonotypes responding to the vaccine were identified with edgeR on replicate PBMC samples, with the criteria of FDR below 0.01 and a log2 fold change above 5 up to day 15. CD4 or CD8 identity was assigned to each bulk clonotype according to whether the clonotype was present at higher abundance in the sequenced CD4 repertoire or the sequenced CD8 repertoire. Through fastp at Q25 and MiXCR, TCRdb rebuilt clones from the public reads, retaining in-frame beta chains. All rows with the same CDR3 protein become a single entry with the most common DNA and genes. None of the V and J calls come from the authors' own analysis; TCRdb made them. Counted in this sample were roughly 310,000 distinct CDR3 sequences; 8.7% of them appeared once. Over 15% of the sample rests with the top ten.

A distance of 10 bases separates the germline ends of V and J, which lose 0 bases and 5 bases respectively. The germline V gene (reference sequence) sets CDR1 to LGHDT and CDR2 to YNNKEL. From the cysteine up to the phenylalanine, the CDR3 has a length of 14 residues. The retained sequence is limited to the CDR3, 42 bases, with the frame set at the first base. The paper's findings and limits, for the study overall: A small fraction of clonotypes appeared in both the CD4 and CD8 compartments, likely as a result of convergent recombination. After the booster, most of the clones that had expanded following primary vaccination were detected again (approximately 95% of CD4 and around 87% of CD8), which suggests that memory was broadly maintained. Computational filtering was required because FACS-sorted repertoires could contain abundant contaminating clonotypes from the bulk population. The secondary T-cell response was weaker than the primary response but faster, peaking on day 5 instead of day 15. Because the study included only a couple of donors, the extent to which the findings can be generalized is limited.

The V and J segments used are TRBV3-1 and TRBJ2-5, with the D gene not confidently named. The sequence was collected from a man younger than 30 who received the YFV17D yellow fever vaccine. The input for sequencing was PBMCs, taken on the day of the first yellow fever vaccination. CDR3 reads: CASSQEVLAETQYF. The nucleotide sequence reads as follows: TGTGCCAGCAGCCAAGAGGTACTTGCGGAGACCCAGTACTTC.